This T cell receptor (beta chain) originates from a study of ipilimumab plus nivolumab after autologous stem cell transplantation. Study context: Typical patient got a handful of ipilimumab doses and about eight nivolumab doses (median).

V was shortened by 4 bases and J by 1 base, with 13 bases between the two germline ends. This CDR3 contains 15 residues. Germline V gives CDR1 MNHNS, CDR2 SASEGT. Method: immunoSEQ multiplex PCR; TCRdb's copy keeps in-frame clones and lacks some. This sample has about 83,000 clones; over 80% occur once, and the top ten carry roughly 2.2%. The clonotype was recovered from a male donor with diffuse large B-cell lymphoma. This rearrangement joins TRBV6-1 to TRBJ1-1, with D possibly being TRBD1 (5 bases). This material consisted of PBMCs, taken in a trial of ipilimumab plus nivolumab as post-transplant consolidation. The CDR3 DNA is TGTGCCAGCAGTGCACAGGTCCTTGGGAACACTGAAGCTTTCTTT. It translates to CASSAQVLGNTEAFF.